A single sample is the source of the 30 T cell receptor beta chains below, sequenced in a study of cytomegalovirus exposure and HLA in healthy donors (dated by TCRdb to the late 2010s). Libraries were built with the immunoSEQ multiplex PCR assay. A mixture of 60 forward primers for TCR Vbeta segments and 13 reverse primers for TCR Jbeta segments was used in the multiplex PCR. Drawn from immuneACCESS, this table holds only the in-frame rearrangements with V and J called that TCRdb kept. Clones are partly lost; checked studies trace under half to an unresolved V gene and leave the rest unexplained. The sample table records 200,000 to 250,000 clones; 85% to 90% of these occur just once. 1% of the sample rests with the top ten. The sample was PBMCs. These receptors all come from a woman younger than 35 in good health and CMV-seronegative.

The chain is built from TRBV6-5 and TRBJ2-7; D is possibly TRBD1 (6 bases). The CDR3 has 13 residues. Germline lookup yields CDR1 MNHEY and CDR2 SVGAGI. The V end lost 6 bases, the J end lost 0 bases, and 9 bases lay between the germline ends. CDR3 in amino acids: CASRQGSSYEQYF. The DNA for the CDR3 is TGTGCCAGCAGACAGGGTAGCTCCTACGAGCAGTACTTC.

In its sample, this clone was seen once. The V and J genes are TRBV19 and TRBJ1-1; tentatively, D is TRBD1 (5 bases). V was clipped by 2 bases and J by 0 bases, with 10 bases between them. Germline V lookup: CDR1 LNHDA, CDR2 SQIVND (reference sequence). CDR3 size: 15 residues. This chain's CDR3 is CASSIRGRLNTEAFF. DNA of the CDR3: TGTGCCAGTAGTATACGGGGGAGACTGAACACTGAAGCTTTCTTT.

This CDR3 is CASSWGRGNTIYF. The CDR3 DNA reads TGTGCCAGCAGTTGGGGGCGAGGAAACACCATATATTTT. The chain uses TRBV6-5 and TRBJ1-3; a weak D match, TRBD1 (6 bases). The V gene lost 4 bases and the J gene lost 4 bases, with 8 bases spanning the gap. The CDR3 runs 13 residues. The germline CDR1 and CDR2 sequences are MNHEY and SVGAGI.

In this sample, this clone turned up a few times. The chain links TRBV7-2 to TRBJ2-1; 8 bases map to TRBD2. The CDR3 runs to 16 residues. After removal of 1 base from V and 5 bases from J, the junction contained 7 bases not matched to a gene. CDR1 is SGHTA, CDR2 FQGNSA, per germline. CDR3 residues: CASSLGPAGGDNEQFF. The CDR3 DNA is TGTGCCAGCAGCTTAGGCCCGGCGGGAGGTGACAATGAGCAGTTCTTC.

The J gene is TRBJ2-7, the V gene TRBV13; D perhaps matches TRBD1 (6 bases). The CDR3 consists of 13 residues. Trimming shortened V by 4 bases and J by 3 bases, and 10 bases separated the two germline ends. The germline CDR1 and CDR2 sequences are PRHDT and FYEKMQ (reference sequence). The CDR3 DNA reads TGTGCCAGCAGCTCCAGACAGGTCTACGAGCAGTACTTC. Protein product: CASSSRQVYEQYF.

V is TRBV4-3 and J is TRBJ1-5; no definite D call. Trimming pared 0 bases from V and 3 bases from J, leaving 9 bases between. The CDR3 has 15 amino acids. Germline assignment: CDR1 LGHNA and CDR2 YSLEER. The CDR3 here is CASSQDPGPNQPQHF. The CDR3 bases are TGCGCCAGCAGCCAAGATCCTGGGCCCAATCAGCCCCAGCATTTT.

The chain recombines TRBV7-2 with TRBJ2-7; 8 bases are shared with TRBD2. The junction had 11 bases not matched to a gene; V was cut back by 4 bases and J by 6 bases. The CDR3 is 15 amino acids. The germline V gene encodes CDR1 SGHTA and CDR2 FQGNSA. The CDR3 DNA reads TGTGCCAGCAGCTCCGGGAGGGCCGGGGGCCTCGAGCAGTACTTC. Translating it yields CASSSGRAGGLEQYF.

This chain connects TRBV16 to TRBJ1-2; D is ambiguous. V lost 2 bases to trimming and J lost 4 bases, with 14 bases between them. CDR3 length equals 15 residues. Germline CDR1 is KGHSY and CDR2 is FQNENV. CDR3 sequence: CASSQGPEGFYGYTF. CDR3 in DNA: TGTGCCAGCAGCCAAGGGCCAGAGGGCTTCTATGGCTACACCTTC.

The chain carries TRBV28 and TRBJ1-1; TRBD1 is a possible D gene (5 bases). Trimming cost V 3 bases and J 4 bases, with 15 bases left between them. The length of the CDR3 is 15 residues. Germline V gene data show CDR1 as MDHEN and CDR2 as SYDVKM. The CDR3 DNA follows: TGTGCCAGCAGTTTTGTGTTTCAGGGACTCACTGAAGCTTTCTTT. As protein: CASSFVFQGLTEAFF.

The rearrangement links TRBV5-6 to TRBJ1-2; the match to TRBD1 covers 9 bases. This CDR3 region has 15 residues. Looked up from germline, CDR1 is SGHDT and CDR2 is YYEEEE. The junction had 7 bases not matched to a gene; V was cut back by 1 base and J by 6 bases. CDR3: CASSLTPRTGDGYTF. The CDR3 nucleotides read TGTGCCAGCAGCTTGACCCCCAGGACAGGGGATGGCTACACCTTC. Complete variable domain (other parts from reference TRBV5-6 and TRBJ1-2): DAGVTQSPTHLIKTRGQQVTLRCSPKSGHDTVSWYQQALGQGPQFIFQYYEEEERQRGNFPDRFSGHQFPNYSSELNVNALLLGDSALYLCASSLTPRTGDGYTFGSGTRLTVV.

The rearrangement joins TRBV2 to TRBJ2-5, with D maybe TRBD1 (6 bases). Gene TRBJ2-7 matches the end of the DNA better, so the J call may be wrong. This CDR3 is built from 12 residues. Germline-derived CDR1 and CDR2 are SNHLY and FYNNEI. The CDR3 reads CASKEQGDEQYF. The CDR3 DNA follows: TGTGCCAGCAAGGAACAGGGCGACGAGCAGTACTTC.

The V and J genes are TRBV2 and TRBJ1-6; 9 bases are shared with TRBD1. The V and J ends lost 6 bases and 0 bases, in that order; junction bases with no gene match: 12. Germline V gene data show CDR1 as SNHLY and CDR2 as FYNNEI. This CDR3 contains 19 residues. CDR3 residues: CASSAGTGFSRSYNSPLHF. CDR3 sequence (DNA): TGTGCCAGCAGCGCCGGGACAGGGTTTTCGCGCTCCTATAATTCACCCCTCCACTTT.

The chain employs TRBV6-1 and TRBJ2-6; D remains ambiguous. CDR3 length: 14 amino acids. The germline V gene encodes CDR1 MNHNS and CDR2 SASEGT. The germline V and J ends were trimmed by 1 base and 3 bases, with 4 bases remaining between them. Here the CDR3 reads CASSEGHGANVLTF. Written as DNA, the CDR3 is TGTGCCAGCAGTGAAGGGCATGGGGCCAACGTCCTGACTTTC.

The chain joins TRBV19 to TRBJ2-1; D call uncertain. The CDR3 runs 15 residues. V was shortened by 8 bases and J by 6 bases, with 20 bases between the two germline ends. Looked up from germline, CDR1 is LNHDA and CDR2 is SQIVND (reference sequence). Here the CDR3 DNA reads TGTGCCAGTTCCCCGGGTCGGATCGGTTCCAATGAGCAGTTCTTC. This encodes CASSPGRIGSNEQFF.

This clone was seen only once. The chain links TRBV5-6 to TRBJ2-2, with D possibly being TRBD2 (5 bases). V lost 2 bases to trimming and J lost 5 bases, with 16 bases between them. Germline V gene data show CDR1 as SGHDT and CDR2 as YYEEEE. The CDR3 runs to 16 residues. CDR3 loop: CASSFTSSPLTGELFF. The CDR3 nucleotides are TGTGCCAGCAGCTTTACCTCTAGCCCTCTGACCGGGGAGCTGTTTTTT.

The rearrangement links TRBV7-6 to TRBJ2-1; a weak D match, TRBD2 (6 bases). Deletions cut 6 bases from V and 4 bases from J, with 19 bases between. Germline V gene lookup returns CDR1 SGHVS and CDR2 FNYEAQ. This CDR3 contains 16 residues. The CDR3 loop is CASRQDPGTPYNEQFF. The CDR3 DNA follows: TGTGCCAGCAGGCAAGACCCCGGGACTCCTTACAATGAGCAGTTCTTC.

The chain combines TRBV7-2 with TRBJ2-1; tentatively, D is TRBD2 (5 bases). The CDR3 consists of 14 residues. Germline-derived CDR1 and CDR2 are SGHTA and FQGNSA. Trimming took off 5 bases at V and 4 bases at J, with 12 bases between the two ends. The DNA for the CDR3 is TGTGCCAGCAGCGACGGGGTCCCTTACAATGAGCAGTTCTTC. Translating it yields CASSDGVPYNEQFF.

This chain joins TRBV5-4 and TRBJ2-7; D not certain. Per the germline V gene, CDR1 is SGHNT and CDR2 is YYREEE (reference sequence). Trimming shortened V by 6 bases and J by 2 bases, and 12 bases separated the two germline ends. CDR3 length equals 13 residues. The DNA of the CDR3 is TGTGCCAGCAAACATTGGTCGACCTACGAGCAGTACTTC. Its protein product is CASKHWSTYEQYF. The entire variable domain, with the rest obtained from reference TRBV5-4 and TRBJ2-7, is as follows: ETGVTQSPTHLIKTRGQQVTLRCSSQSGHNTVSWYQQALGQGPQFIFQYYREEENGRGNFPPRFSGLQFPNYSSELNVNALELDDSALYLCASKHWSTYEQYFGPGTRLTVT.

This sequence joins TRBV20-1 and TRBJ2-7; maybe TRBD1 (5 bases). Germline assignment: CDR1 DFQATT and CDR2 SNEGSKA (reference sequence). The V end lost 5 bases, the J end lost 6 bases, and 11 bases lay between the germline ends. This CDR3 is 11 amino acids long. The CDR3 protein is CSAGKGSEQYF. The CDR3 region has the DNA TGCAGTGCTGGGAAGGGGTCCGAGCAGTACTTC.

The J gene is TRBJ1-1, the V gene TRBV5-1; 9 bases agree with TRBD1. Germline V gene data show CDR1 as SGHRS and CDR2 as YFSETQ. V lost 3 bases, J lost 5 bases, and 8 bases stayed unmatched. The CDR3 sequence is 15 residues long. As DNA, the CDR3 is TGCGCCAGCAGCTCGCAACAGGGGGCGAGGACTGAAGCTTTCTTT. Protein sequence: CASSSQQGARTEAFF.

The chain couples TRBV5-4 to TRBJ1-3; possible D gene TRBD1, 5 bases. The CDR3 contains 15 residues. With 0 bases removed from V and 5 bases from J, the gap between germline ends came to 12 bases. Germline V lookup: CDR1 SGHNT, CDR2 YYREEE (reference sequence). The CDR3 sequence: CASSLGQGSRNTIYF. The CDR3 nucleotides read TGTGCCAGCAGCTTGGGGCAGGGTTCGAGAAACACCATATATTTT.

The gene calls are TRBV4-1 and TRBJ2-5, with D possibly TRBD2 on 5 matching bases. V lost 1 base to trimming and J lost 9 bases, with 9 bases between them. Germline V lookup: CDR1 MGHRA, CDR2 YSYEKL. This CDR3 has 12 residues. CDR3 bases: TGCGCCAGCAGCCAAGTACTAGGTTCCCAGTACTTC. Residues: CASSQVLGSQYF.

This rearrangement joins TRBV7-8 to TRBJ2-1; 9 bases match TRBD2. CDR3 length: 15 residues. V was clipped by 0 bases and J by 8 bases; unmatched bases: 5. Germline loops: CDR1 SGHVS, CDR2 FQNEAQ. Here the CDR3 DNA reads TGTGCCAGCAGCTTAGCGCGGGGGGGCCTTGATGAGCAGTTCTTC. This gives the protein CASSLARGGLDEQFF.

The CDR3 loop is CASSLAGGSGSTDTQYF. CDR3 nucleotide sequence: TGTGCCAGCAGTTTAGCAGGGGGTAGCGGAAGCACAGATACGCAGTATTTT. This chain uses TRBV27 with TRBJ2-3, with D maybe TRBD1 (7 bases). Germline assignment: CDR1 MNHEY and CDR2 SMNVEV (reference sequence). There are 17 residues in the CDR3. With 2 bases removed from V and 0 bases from J, the gap between germline ends came to 15 bases.

The chain links TRBV10-2 to TRBJ1-1, with TRBD1 matching 9 bases. Germline V gene lookup returns CDR1 WSHSY and CDR2 SAAADI. The CDR3 sequence is 14 residues long. The ends lost 6 bases at V and 1 base at J; junction bases unmatched: 3. Written as DNA, the CDR3 is TGCGCCAGCAGCAGGGACAGGGAGAACACTGAAGCTTTCTTT. Translating gives CASSRDRENTEAFF.

The gene calls are TRBV30 and TRBJ1-2; no clear D gene. This CDR3 is 13 amino acids long. Deletions cut 2 bases from V and 7 bases from J, with 14 bases between. CDR1 and CDR2 from the germline V gene are GTSNPN and SVGIG (reference sequence). CDR3 amino acids: CAWSLASTGGYTF. The CDR3 DNA sequence: TGTGCCTGGAGTCTAGCCTCAACGGGTGGCTACACCTTC.

The chain carries TRBV6-1 and TRBJ2-5, with D perhaps matching TRBD1 (5 bases). Trimming took 4 bases from V and 2 from J, leaving 14 bases between them. The CDR3 covers 15 residues. In germline, CDR1 is MNHNS, CDR2 SASEGT. CDR3 region: CASSGSPDSQETQYF. CDR3 DNA: TGTGCCAGCAGTGGGTCCCCTGACAGTCAAGAGACCCAGTACTTC.

This clone has only a few counts. The V gene is TRBV10-1, the J gene TRBJ2-3; no reliable D call. The V end lost 5 bases, the J end lost 0 bases, and 9 bases lay between the germline ends. Germline loops: CDR1 WNHNN, CDR2 SYGVQD (reference sequence). This CDR3 spans 14 amino acids. CDR3 protein: CASSTYTSTDTQYF. The CDR3 DNA sequence: TGCGCCAGCAGTACGTATACTAGCACAGATACGCAGTATTTT.

As to this clone: Distinct nucleotide sequences in the sample also encode this CDR3. This chain joins TRBV25-1 and TRBJ2-1, with D uncertain. The CDR3 is 15 amino acids. Germline lookup yields CDR1 MGHDK and CDR2 SYGVNS. Trimming took 4 bases from V and 0 from J, leaving 10 bases between them. The CDR3 DNA reads as TGTGCCAGCAGTGCTTCGACAAGCTCCTACAATGAGCAGTTCTTC. Its protein is CASSASTSSYNEQFF.

This rearrangement joins TRBV15 to TRBJ1-2; D may be TRBD1 (6 bases). Germline loops: CDR1 LNHNV, CDR2 YYDKDF (reference sequence). The V end was cut by 2 bases, the J end by 2 bases, with 12 bases between. CDR3 length: 15 amino acids. The CDR3 protein is CATSRRAGANYGYTF. CDR3 bases: TGTGCCACCAGCAGAAGGGCAGGGGCGAACTATGGCTACACCTTC.